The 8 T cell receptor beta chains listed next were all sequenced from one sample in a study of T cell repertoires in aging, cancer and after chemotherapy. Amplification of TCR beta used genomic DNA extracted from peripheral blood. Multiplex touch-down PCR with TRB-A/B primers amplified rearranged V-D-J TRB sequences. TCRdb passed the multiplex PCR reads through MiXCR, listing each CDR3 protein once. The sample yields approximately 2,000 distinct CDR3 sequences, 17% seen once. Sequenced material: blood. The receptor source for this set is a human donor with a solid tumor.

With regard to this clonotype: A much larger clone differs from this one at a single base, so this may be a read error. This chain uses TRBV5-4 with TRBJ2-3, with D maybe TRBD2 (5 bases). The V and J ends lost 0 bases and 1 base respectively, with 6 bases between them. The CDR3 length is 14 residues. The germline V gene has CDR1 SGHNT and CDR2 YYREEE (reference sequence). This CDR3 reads CASSLDGGTDTQYF. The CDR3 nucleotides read TGTGCCAGCAGCTTGGACGGGGGCACAGATACGCAGTATTTT.

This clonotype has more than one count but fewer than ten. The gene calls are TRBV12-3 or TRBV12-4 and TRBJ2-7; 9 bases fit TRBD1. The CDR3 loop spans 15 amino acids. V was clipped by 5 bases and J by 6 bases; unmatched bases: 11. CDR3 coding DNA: TGTGCCAGCAGTCAAAGGGACAGGGACTTCGGCGAGCAGTACTTC. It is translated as CASSQRDRDFGEQYF.

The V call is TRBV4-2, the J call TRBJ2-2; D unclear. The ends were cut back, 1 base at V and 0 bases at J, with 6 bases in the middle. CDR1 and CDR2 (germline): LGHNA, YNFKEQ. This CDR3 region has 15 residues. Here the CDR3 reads CASSQGQTNTGELFF. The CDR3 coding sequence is TGTGCCAGCAGCCAAGGGCAGACGAACACCGGGGAGCTGTTTTTT.

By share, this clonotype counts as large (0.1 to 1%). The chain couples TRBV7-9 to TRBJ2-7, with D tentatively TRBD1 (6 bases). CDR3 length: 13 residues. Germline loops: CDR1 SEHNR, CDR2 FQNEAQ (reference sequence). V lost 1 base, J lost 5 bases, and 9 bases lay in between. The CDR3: CASSLDGGHEQYF. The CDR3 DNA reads TGTGCCAGCAGCTTAGATGGGGGCCACGAGCAGTACTTC.

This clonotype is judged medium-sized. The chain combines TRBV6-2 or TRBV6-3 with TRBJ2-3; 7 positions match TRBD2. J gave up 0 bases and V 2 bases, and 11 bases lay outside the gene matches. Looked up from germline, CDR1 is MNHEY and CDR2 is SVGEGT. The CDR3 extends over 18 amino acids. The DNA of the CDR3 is TGTGCCAGCAGTTACACGGGGCTTCGCGGGGGTAGCACAGATACGCAGTATTTT. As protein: CASSYTGLRGGSTDTQYF.

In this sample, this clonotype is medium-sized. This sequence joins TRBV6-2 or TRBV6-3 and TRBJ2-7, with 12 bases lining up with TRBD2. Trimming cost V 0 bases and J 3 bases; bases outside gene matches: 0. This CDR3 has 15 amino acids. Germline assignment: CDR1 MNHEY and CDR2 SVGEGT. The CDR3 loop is CASSYSTSGGYEQYF. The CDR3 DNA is TGTGCCAGCAGTTACTCGACTAGCGGGGGCTACGAGCAGTACTTC.

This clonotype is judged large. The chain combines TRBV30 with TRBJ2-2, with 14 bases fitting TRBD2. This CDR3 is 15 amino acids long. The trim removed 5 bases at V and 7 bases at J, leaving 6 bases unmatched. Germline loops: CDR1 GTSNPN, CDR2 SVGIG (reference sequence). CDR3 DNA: TGTGCCTGGGGGACTAGCGGGAGTGAGGTCGGGGAGCTGTTTTTT. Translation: CAWGTSGSEVGELFF.

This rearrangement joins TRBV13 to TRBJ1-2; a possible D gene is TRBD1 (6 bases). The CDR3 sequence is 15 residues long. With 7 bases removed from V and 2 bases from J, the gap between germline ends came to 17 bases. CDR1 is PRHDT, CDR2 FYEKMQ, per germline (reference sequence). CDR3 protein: CASISSETGNYGYTF. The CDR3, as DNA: TGTGCCAGCATCTCCTCAGAGACAGGAAACTATGGCTACACCTTC.